This T cell receptor (beta chain) appears in the sequencing data of a study of lymphopenia after photon versus proton radiotherapy. About this clone: Its cognate antigen is unknown.

Produced via immunoSEQ multiplex PCR; TCRdb's table is partial and in-frame only. The sample holds 50,000 or so clones, more than 85% seen once. The length of the CDR3 is 14 residues. V lost 4 bases to trimming and J lost 4 bases, with 12 bases between them. Germline V gene lookup returns CDR1 SGDLS and CDR2 YYNGEE. Study-wide results and caveats: After lymphocyte nadir, photon-treated repertoires showed oligoclonal expansion, especially CD8+ Temra. Only patients who died were analyzed for survival; proton advantage is unproven.

The sequenced sample was peripheral blood, obtained from a patient treated with photon-based radiotherapy. The clonotype comes from a woman aged 40 to 49 with cholangiocarcinoma. The genes are TRBV9 and TRBJ1-3, with D tentatively TRBD1 (6 bases). The CDR3 DNA follows: TGTGCCAGCAGCTCCAGGGGATCCGGAAACACCATATATTTT. It translates to CASSSRGSGNTIYF.